The TCR beta chain under discussion was sequenced for a study of control samples from healthy donors and cancer patients. CDR3 length: 14 amino acids. The germline V gene encodes CDR1 SGHRS and CDR2 YFSETQ. The junction had 4 bases not matched to a gene; V was cut back by 4 bases and J by 1 base. This table comes from immunoSEQ multiplex PCR, and its TCRdb copy is limited to in-frame clones, with some not included. The sample has approximately 79,000 clones; approximately 91% are singletons. This sequence joins TRBV5-1 and TRBJ2-7, with 8 nucleotides matching TRBD1. This receptor was identified in a man aged 50-59 years in good health. The sample comprised blood. The DNA of the CDR3 is TGCGCCAGCAGCCCGGGACAGGCGTCCTACGAGCAGTACTTC. Translated, it gives CASSPGQASYEQYF.